The 26 T cell receptor beta chains given below trace back to one sample, sequenced in a study of OX40 agonist ivuxolimab in advanced cancers. The data were produced by immunoSEQ multiplex PCR, yet TCRdb's version contains in-frame clones alone and is incomplete. The table records some 20,000 clones, about four fifths of them present only once. Sequencing was performed on CD4+ or CD8+ T cells sorted from blood, taken in a trial of the OX40 agonist ivuxolimab. Receptor source: an adult with an advanced solid tumor such as melanoma, head and neck, liver or kidney cancer.

The chain combines TRBV29-1 with TRBJ2-7, with 8 bases lining up with TRBD1. Germline CDR1 and CDR2: SQVTM and ANQGSEA. V lost 6 bases and J lost 4; bases outside the gene matches: 5. The CDR3 length is 12 residues. CDR3 nucleotide sequence: TGCAGCGTACAGGGGGAAGGGTACGAGCAGTACTTC. This sequence encodes CSVQGEGYEQYF.

This clone is deemed medium-sized (0.01 to 0.1%). The V gene is TRBV6-6, the J gene TRBJ2-7; D remains unclear. Trimming stripped 6 bases from V and 3 bases from J, with 6 bases between. The CDR3 spans 11 residues. CDR1 MNHNY and CDR2 SVGAGI come from the germline V gene (reference sequence). DNA of the CDR3: TGTGCCAGCAGGTACAGCTACGAGCAGTACTTC. Its translation is CASRYSYEQYF.

The chain links TRBV4-3 to TRBJ2-1; no firm D call. CDR1 and CDR2 (germline): LGHNA, YSLEER. V was shortened by 4 bases and J by 10 bases, with 14 bases between the two germline ends. This CDR3 is 13 amino acids long. The CDR3 DNA sequence: TGCGCCAGCAGCCCCTCAGAGAGAAGGGAGCAGTTCTTC. Translating it yields CASSPSERREQFF.

In its sample, this clone was seen many times. This chain links TRBV29-1 with TRBJ1-1; possible D gene TRBD1, 6 bases. This CDR3 has 10 residues. Germline-derived CDR1 and CDR2 are SQVTM and ANQGSEA. Trimming shortened V by 6 bases and J by 8 bases, and 10 bases separated the two germline ends. The CDR3 DNA follows: TGCAGCGTAGATGACAGGGAAGCTTTCTTT. Protein sequence: CSVDDREAFF. Variable domain in full (rest from reference TRBV29-1 and TRBJ1-1): SAVISQKPSRDICQRGTSLTIQCQVDSQVTMMFWYRQQPGQSLTLIATANQGSEATYESGFVIDKFPISRPNLTFSTLTVSNMSPEDSSIYLCSVDDREAFFGQGTRLTVV.

CDR3 in DNA: TGTGCCAGCAGTTTAACCGGGAACGCTCAGCCCCAGCATTTT. Its translation: CASSLTGNAQPQHF. The chain carries TRBV27 and TRBJ1-5; D unclear. Germline CDR1 MNHEY, CDR2 SMNVEV (reference sequence). V dropped 2 bases and J dropped 6 bases, with 11 bases sitting between them. This CDR3 has 14 amino acids.

DNA for the CDR3: TGCAGCGTTGAAAAAACACTCGGCGGCACCTACGAGCAGTACTTC. It translates to CSVEKTLGGTYEQYF. The V gene is TRBV29-1, the J gene TRBJ2-5; D is undetermined. The DNA matches TRBJ2-7 better at its end, which makes the J call doubtful. CDR1 is SQVTM, CDR2 ANQGSEA, per germline. The CDR3 has 15 amino acids.

The rearrangement links TRBV4-1 to TRBJ1-2, with unresolved D. The CDR3 extends over 15 amino acids. The V end lost 0 bases, the J end lost 2 bases, and 10 bases lay between the germline ends. The germline gives CDR1 MGHRA, CDR2 YSYEKL. CDR3 DNA sequence: TGCGCCAGCAGCCAAGATTTGGAGGGAAACTATGGCTACACCTTC. It codes for CASSQDLEGNYGYTF.

This chain uses TRBV27 with TRBJ2-3; TRBD1 matches at 10 bases. Looked up from germline, CDR1 is MNHEY and CDR2 is SMNVEV (reference sequence). The V and J ends lost 0 bases and 4 bases, in that order; junction bases with no gene match: 1. The CDR3 spans 15 residues. The chain's CDR3 is CASSLSGTGADTQYF. DNA for the CDR3: TGTGCCAGCAGTTTATCCGGGACAGGGGCAGATACGCAGTATTTT.

V and J are TRBV27 and TRBJ1-5; TRBD1 matches at 9 bases. J was trimmed by 0 bases and V by 6 bases; bases with no gene match: 9. CDR1 and CDR2 (germline): MNHEY, SMNVEV (reference sequence). The CDR3 contains 17 residues. The CDR3 is CASSRDREAYSNQPQHF. CDR3 DNA: TGTGCCAGCAGCAGGGACAGGGAGGCTTATAGCAATCAGCCCCAGCATTTT.

The chain carries TRBV4-2 and TRBJ2-7; D may match TRBD1 or TRBD2 (6 bases each). Germline V gene lookup returns CDR1 LGHNA and CDR2 YNFKEQ. V gave up 8 bases and J gave up 6 bases, with 17 bases separating them. CDR3 length: 13 amino acids. DNA for the CDR3: TGTGCCAGCGGAGGGGGTCTTGGGGCCGAGCAGTACTTC. Translating it yields CASGGGLGAEQYF.

The V gene is TRBV18, the J gene TRBJ1-4; 8 bases align to TRBD1. V gave up 5 bases and J gave up 8 bases; unmatched junction bases: 10. The CDR3 consists of 15 residues. Germline CDR1 is KGHSH and CDR2 is LQKENI. The CDR3 spells CASSSAGTGGEKLFF. CDR3 coding DNA: TGTGCCAGCTCATCAGCCGGGACAGGAGGGGAAAAACTGTTTTTT.

The V and J genes are TRBV5-6 and TRBJ1-2; D is unresolved. Germline CDR1 and CDR2: SGHDT and YYEEEE. V shed 0 bases and J shed 4 bases, with 16 bases lying between them. This CDR3 is 16 amino acids long. CDR3 loop: CASSLVSGRTSYGYTF. Written as DNA, the CDR3 is TGTGCCAGCAGCTTGGTTAGCGGCAGAACCTCCTATGGCTACACCTTC.

The chain joins TRBV21-1 to TRBJ2-7; TRBD2, the table's D call, was not compared with the DNA. TRBV21-1 is given as a pseudogene. The CDR3 spans 15 residues. The chain's CDR3 is CARCIPSESSYEQYF. CDR3 nucleotides: TGTGCCAGATGCATCCCGTCCGAGAGCTCCTACGAGCAGTACTTC.

Notes on this clone: The sample carries other DNA sequences with the same CDR3. The rearrangement uses TRBV27 and TRBJ2-7; D not resolved. The CDR3 is made up of 13 amino acids. Germline values: CDR1 MNHEY, CDR2 SMNVEV (reference sequence). V lost 2 bases, J lost 0 bases, and 5 bases lay in between. CDR3 in amino acids: CASSLGPSYEQYF. The DNA for the CDR3 is TGTGCCAGCAGTTTAGGACCCTCCTACGAGCAGTACTTC.

This chain links TRBV6-6 with TRBJ2-7; D is undetermined. CDR3 length: 14 amino acids. The germline CDR1 and CDR2 sequences are MNHNY and SVGAGI (reference sequence). The V and J ends lost 0 bases and 4 bases respectively, with 10 bases between them. CDR3: CASSYSAGYYEQYF. In DNA form, the CDR3 reads TGTGCCAGCAGTTACTCTGCCGGGTATTACGAGCAGTACTTC.

CDR3: CASSIYGQHLYNEQFF. Here the CDR3 DNA reads TGTGCCAGTAGTATTTATGGCCAACATTTATACAATGAGCAGTTCTTC. This chain links TRBV19 with TRBJ2-1, with unresolved D. This CDR3 has 16 residues. The V end was cut by 3 bases, the J end by 4 bases, with 16 bases between. CDR1 and CDR2 from the germline V gene are LNHDA and SQIVND (reference sequence).

This clone rates as medium-sized (0.01 to 0.1%). The chain is built from TRBV28 and TRBJ2-2; 7 bases line up with TRBD1. Trimming took 4 bases from V and 8 from J; bases not matched to a gene: 4. Looked up from germline, CDR1 is MDHEN and CDR2 is SYDVKM. This CDR3 is built from 13 residues. Here the CDR3 reads CASSSAGGGELFF. The CDR3 DNA reads TGTGCCAGCAGTTCGGCAGGGGGTGGGGAGCTGTTTTTT.

The V and J genes are TRBV7-9 and TRBJ2-3, with 9 bases lining up with TRBD1. After removal of 5 bases from V and 6 bases from J, the junction contained 12 bases not matched to a gene. CDR1 and CDR2 (germline): SEHNR, FQNEAQ (reference sequence). This CDR3 spans 16 amino acids. CDR3 amino acids: CASSPTGTGRMDTQYF. CDR3 nucleotides: TGTGCCAGCAGCCCTACCGGGACAGGGAGGATGGATACGCAGTATTTT.

This chain connects TRBV29-1 to TRBJ1-2, with a weak D call TRBD1 (5 bases). Germline V gene lookup returns CDR1 SQVTM and CDR2 ANQGSEA. The CDR3 spans 14 residues. V was cut by 3 bases and J by 2 bases, with 13 bases left in between. The CDR3 spells CSVENRDRNYGYTF. CDR3 bases: TGCAGCGTTGAGAACCGGGACCGGAACTATGGCTACACCTTC.

This clone was seen a handful of times. The CDR3 reads CASSVDRGDHLGEQFF. In nucleotides, the CDR3 is TGTGCCAGCAGCGTAGATCGGGGGGACCACCTAGGCGAGCAGTTCTTC. The chain joins TRBV9 to TRBJ2-1; 7 bases line up with TRBD2. Trimming at V came to 0 bases and at J to 10 bases, leaving 13 bases not matched to a gene. Germline V gene sequence: CDR1 SGDLS, CDR2 YYNGEE. The CDR3 is 16 amino acids.

The chain combines TRBV7-3 with TRBJ2-5; 7 bases match TRBD2. Trimming removed 0 bases from V and 0 bases from J; junction bases left unmatched: 1. Germline CDR1 and CDR2: SGHTA and FQGTGA. The CDR3 spans 15 residues. CDR3: CASSLTGGYQETQYF. CDR3 DNA: TGTGCCAGCAGCTTAACGGGGGGGTACCAAGAGACCCAGTACTTC.

The CDR3 loop is CASSDGAGYEQYF. Here the CDR3 DNA reads TGTGCCAGCAGTGATGGGGCGGGGTACGAGCAGTACTTC. The J gene is TRBJ2-7, the V gene TRBV6-6; D is perhaps TRBD2 (6 bases). The CDR3 contains 13 residues. The V end lost 5 bases, the J end lost 4 bases, and 12 bases lay between the germline ends. Germline lookup yields CDR1 MNHNY and CDR2 SVGAGI (reference sequence).

This clone was observed a single time. The chain carries TRBV9 and TRBJ2-3; TRBD2 aligns across 7 bases. J lost 3 bases, V lost 0 bases, and 7 bases had no gene match. Germline CDR1 reads SGDLS; CDR2 reads YYNGEE. This CDR3 has 16 amino acids. This CDR3 reads CASSVEAAGRTDTQYF. CDR3 DNA: TGTGCCAGCAGCGTAGAGGCAGCGGGACGGACAGATACGCAGTATTTT.

The chain combines TRBV2 with TRBJ1-1; 11 bases match TRBD1. Unmatched junction bases numbered 9, after V lost 2 bases and J lost 1 base. The CDR3 loop spans 18 amino acids. Germline CDR1 is SNHLY and CDR2 is FYNNEI. The CDR3 reads CASSEPTDGTGGNTEAFF. The CDR3 DNA is TGTGCCAGCAGTGAACCTACTGACGGGACAGGGGGGAACACTGAAGCTTTCTTT.

The rearrangement uses TRBV7-9 and TRBJ2-7; D is perhaps TRBD1 (6 bases). Germline V gene sequence: CDR1 SEHNR, CDR2 FQNEAQ (reference sequence). V dropped 5 bases and J dropped 0 bases, with 11 bases sitting between them. This CDR3 is built from 14 residues. CDR3 nucleotide sequence: TGTGCCAGCAGCCCCGGGGACACCTCCTACGAGCAGTACTTC. Its translation: CASSPGDTSYEQYF. The variable domain in full, with the rest retrieved from reference TRBV7-9 and TRBJ2-7, is DTGVSQNPRHKITKRGQNVTFRCDPISEHNRLYWYRQTLGQGPEFLTYFQNEAQLEKSRLLSDRFSAERPKGSFSTLEIQRTEQGDSAMYLCASSPGDTSYEQYFGPGTRLTVT.

The V gene is TRBV7-9, the J gene TRBJ2-1; 10 bases are a match to TRBD2. The J segment lost 8 bases and the V segment lost 3 bases, leaving 7 bases of the junction unmatched. Germline lookup yields CDR1 SEHNR and CDR2 FQNEAQ (reference sequence). This CDR3 is 15 amino acids long. Here the CDR3 DNA reads TGTGCCAGCAGCTTTGGGTCTAGCGGGGGTTATGAGCAGTTCTTC. This codes for CASSFGSSGGYEQFF.